This TCR beta chain was found in a study of tumor and adjacent non-tumor tissue in lung cancer. No cell sorting was done before RNA was extracted from the tissue. TCRbeta libraries were built with three rounds of nested PCR, modified from ARM-PCR. Each CDR3 protein gets one entry after TCRdb re-called the multiplex PCR reads with MiXCR. Counted here are under 100,000 distinct CDR3 sequences, approximately 57% occurring once; the ten biggest clones make up roughly 15%. Remarks on this clonotype: At one end the junction does not follow the germline gene, possibly because of a read error.

CDR1 is LNHDA, CDR2 SQIVND, per germline (reference sequence). CDR3 length equals 16 residues. The origin of this receptor is a man aged 70 or older with non-small cell lung cancer. This chain connects TRBV19 to TRBJ2-1; tentatively, D is TRBD1 (5 bases). What was sequenced was lung tumor tissue. CDR3 DNA sequence: TGTGCCAGTAGTATAGATACAGGTACCTTCTACAGTGAGCAGTTCTTC. This codes for CASSIDTGTFYSEQFF.